This TCR beta chain was obtained from a study of shared clonotypes between healthy human individuals. For the study at large: A few men and a couple of women, aged 18 to 49, were donors.

Notes on the study in general: Sample collection involved blood only; tissue repertoires are likely different. Inspection by rarefaction showed sorted-subset sequencing to be incomplete despite large depth. An expected dependence of interdonor clonotype sharing on sequencing depth was noted.

Sequencing used immunoSEQ multiplex PCR; TCRdb keeps in-frame clones, though not all of them. This table has some 2,500,000 clones, roughly 93% appearing once. Turning to this clone: Its cognate antigen is unknown.

Germline CDR1 SGHRS, CDR2 YFSETQ. Trimming at V came to 4 bases and at J to 2 bases, leaving 5 bases not matched to a gene. This CDR3 is 14 amino acids long. Sequenced sample: naive CD4+ T cells from PBMCs. Subset reported: CD45RA+ positively selected. V is TRBV5-1 and J is TRBJ2-7, with 8 bases fitting TRBD1. The receptor comes from a man between 18 and 29 years old in good health. Some clones in this sample may be carry-over from other donors' samples. The CDR3 region is CASSRGQGPYEQYF. In DNA form, the CDR3 reads TGCGCCAGCAGCCGAGGACAGGGCCCCTACGAGCAGTACTTC.